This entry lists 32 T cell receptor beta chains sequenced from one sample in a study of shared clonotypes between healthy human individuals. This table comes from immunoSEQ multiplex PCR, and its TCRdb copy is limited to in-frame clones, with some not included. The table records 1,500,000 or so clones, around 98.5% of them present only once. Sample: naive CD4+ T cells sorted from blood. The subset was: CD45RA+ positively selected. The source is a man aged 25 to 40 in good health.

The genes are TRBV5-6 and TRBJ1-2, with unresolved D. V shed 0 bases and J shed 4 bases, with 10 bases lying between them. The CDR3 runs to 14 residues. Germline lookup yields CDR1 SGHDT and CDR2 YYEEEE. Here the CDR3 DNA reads TGTGCCAGCAGCTTGGGCTCCGAGGGCTATGGCTACACCTTC. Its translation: CASSLGSEGYGYTF.

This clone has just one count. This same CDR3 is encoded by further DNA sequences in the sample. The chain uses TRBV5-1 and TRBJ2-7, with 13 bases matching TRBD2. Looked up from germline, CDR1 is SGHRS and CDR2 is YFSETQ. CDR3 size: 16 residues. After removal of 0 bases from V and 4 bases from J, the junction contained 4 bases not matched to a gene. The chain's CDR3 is CASSLGLAGGPYEQYF. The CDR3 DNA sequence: TGCGCCAGCAGCTTGGGACTAGCGGGGGGACCGTACGAGCAGTACTTC.

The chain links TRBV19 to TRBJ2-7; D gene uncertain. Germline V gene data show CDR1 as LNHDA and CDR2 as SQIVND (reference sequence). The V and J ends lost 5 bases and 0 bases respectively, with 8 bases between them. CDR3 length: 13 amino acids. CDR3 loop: CASSLGGSYEQYF. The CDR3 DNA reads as TGTGCCAGTAGTCTGGGCGGCTCCTACGAGCAGTACTTC.

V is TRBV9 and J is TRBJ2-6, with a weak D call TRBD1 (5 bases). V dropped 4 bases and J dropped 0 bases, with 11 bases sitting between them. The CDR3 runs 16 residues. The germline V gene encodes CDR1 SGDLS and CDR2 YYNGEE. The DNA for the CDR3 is TGTGCCAGCAGCCCCACAGGAAACTCTGGGGCCAACGTCCTGACTTTC. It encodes CASSPTGNSGANVLTF.

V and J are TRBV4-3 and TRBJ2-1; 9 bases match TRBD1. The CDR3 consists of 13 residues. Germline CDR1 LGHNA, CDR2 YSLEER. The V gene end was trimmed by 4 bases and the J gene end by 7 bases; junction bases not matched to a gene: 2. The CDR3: CASSPDRGNEQFF. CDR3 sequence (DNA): TGCGCCAGCAGCCCTGACAGGGGGAATGAGCAGTTCTTC.

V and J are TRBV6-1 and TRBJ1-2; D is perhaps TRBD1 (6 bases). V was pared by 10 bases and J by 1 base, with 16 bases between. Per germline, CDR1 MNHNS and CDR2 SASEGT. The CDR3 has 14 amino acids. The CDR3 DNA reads TGTGCCATAAAGGACAGAGACCTTAACTATGGCTACACCTTC. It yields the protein CAIKDRDLNYGYTF.

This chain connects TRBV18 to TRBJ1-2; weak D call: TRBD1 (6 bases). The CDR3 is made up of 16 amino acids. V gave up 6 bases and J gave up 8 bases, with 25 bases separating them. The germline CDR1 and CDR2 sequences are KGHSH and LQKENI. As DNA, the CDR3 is TGTGCCAGCTCGTTACTTGACAGGTCTGGAGGAGGAGGCTACACCTTC. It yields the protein CASSLLDRSGGGGYTF.

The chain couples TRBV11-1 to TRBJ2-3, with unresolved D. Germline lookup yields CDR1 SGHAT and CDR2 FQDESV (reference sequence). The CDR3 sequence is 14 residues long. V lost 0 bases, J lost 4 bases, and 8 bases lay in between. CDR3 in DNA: TGTGCCAGCAGCTTAGCTGGACCACCAGATACGCAGTATTTT. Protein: CASSLAGPPDTQYF.

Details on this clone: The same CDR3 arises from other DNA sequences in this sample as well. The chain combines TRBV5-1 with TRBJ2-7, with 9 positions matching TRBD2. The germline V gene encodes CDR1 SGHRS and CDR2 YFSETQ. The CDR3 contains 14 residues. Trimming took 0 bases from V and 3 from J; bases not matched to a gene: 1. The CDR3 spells CASSLGLAVYEQYF. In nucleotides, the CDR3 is TGCGCCAGCAGCTTGGGACTAGCGGTCTACGAGCAGTACTTC.

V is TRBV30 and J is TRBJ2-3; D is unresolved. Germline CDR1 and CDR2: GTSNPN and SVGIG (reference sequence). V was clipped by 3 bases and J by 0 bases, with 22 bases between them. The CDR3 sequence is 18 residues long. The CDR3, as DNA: TGTGCCTGGAGCAGCACAATGGAAATACTAATAAGCACAGATACGCAGTATTTT. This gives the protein CAWSSTMEILISTDTQYF.

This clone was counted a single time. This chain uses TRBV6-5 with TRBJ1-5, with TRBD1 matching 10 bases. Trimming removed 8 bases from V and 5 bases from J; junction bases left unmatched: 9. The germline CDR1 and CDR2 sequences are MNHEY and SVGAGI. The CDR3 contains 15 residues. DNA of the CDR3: TGTGCCAGCCGTTCGACAGGGGGCATCGATCAGCCCCAGCATTTT. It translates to CASRSTGGIDQPQHF.

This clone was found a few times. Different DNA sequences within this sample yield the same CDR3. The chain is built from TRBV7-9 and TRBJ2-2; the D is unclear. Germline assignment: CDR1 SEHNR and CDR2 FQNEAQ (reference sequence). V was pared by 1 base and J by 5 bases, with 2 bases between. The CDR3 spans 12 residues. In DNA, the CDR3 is TGTGCCAGCAGCTTAGTAACCGGGGAGCTGTTTTTT. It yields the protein CASSLVTGELFF.

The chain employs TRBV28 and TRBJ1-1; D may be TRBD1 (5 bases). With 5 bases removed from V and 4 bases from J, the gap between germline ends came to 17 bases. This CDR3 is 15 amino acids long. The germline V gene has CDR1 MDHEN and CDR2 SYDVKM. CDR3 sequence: CASSRLLGRVTEAFF. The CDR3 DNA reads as TGTGCCAGCAGTCGTCTCCTTGGCAGGGTCACTGAAGCTTTCTTT. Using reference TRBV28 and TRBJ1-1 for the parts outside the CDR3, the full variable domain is DVKVTQSSRYLVKRTGEKVFLECVQDMDHENMFWYRQDPGLGLRLIYFSYDVKMKEKGDIPEGYSVSREKKERFSLILESASTNQTSMYLCASSRLLGRVTEAFFGQGTRLTVV.

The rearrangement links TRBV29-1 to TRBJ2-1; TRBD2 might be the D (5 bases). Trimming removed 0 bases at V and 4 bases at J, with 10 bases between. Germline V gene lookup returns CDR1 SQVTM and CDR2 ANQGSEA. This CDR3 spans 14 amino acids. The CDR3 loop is CSVEDPGTYNEQFF. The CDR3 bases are TGCAGCGTTGAAGACCCGGGAACATACAATGAGCAGTTCTTC.

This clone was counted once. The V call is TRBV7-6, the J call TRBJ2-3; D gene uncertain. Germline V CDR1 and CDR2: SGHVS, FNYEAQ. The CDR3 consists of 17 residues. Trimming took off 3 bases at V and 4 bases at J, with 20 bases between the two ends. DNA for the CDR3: TGTGCCAGCAGCTTCCGACCCGACCGACCGTCGGCAGATACGCAGTATTTT. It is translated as CASSFRPDRPSADTQYF. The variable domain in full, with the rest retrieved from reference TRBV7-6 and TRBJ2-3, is GAGVSQSPRYKVTKRGQDVALRCDPISGHVSLYWYRQALGQGPEFLTYFNYEAQQDKSGLPNDRFSAERPEGSISTLTIQRTEQRDSAMYRCASSFRPDRPSADTQYFGPGTRLTVL.

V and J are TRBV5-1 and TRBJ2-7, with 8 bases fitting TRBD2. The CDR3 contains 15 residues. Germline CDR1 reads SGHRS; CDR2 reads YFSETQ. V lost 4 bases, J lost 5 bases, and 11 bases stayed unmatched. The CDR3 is CASSSREGLIDEQYF. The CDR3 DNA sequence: TGCGCCAGCAGCAGCCGGGAGGGGCTTATAGACGAGCAGTACTTC.

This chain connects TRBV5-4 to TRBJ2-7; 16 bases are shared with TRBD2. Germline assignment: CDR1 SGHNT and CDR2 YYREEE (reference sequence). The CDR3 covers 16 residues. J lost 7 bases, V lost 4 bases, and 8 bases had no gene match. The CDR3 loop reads CASSPEVGLAGGEQYF. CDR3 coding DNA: TGTGCCAGCAGCCCGGAGGTGGGACTAGCGGGAGGGGAGCAGTACTTC. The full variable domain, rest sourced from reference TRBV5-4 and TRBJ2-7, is ETGVTQSPTHLIKTRGQQVTLRCSSQSGHNTVSWYQQALGQGPQFIFQYYREEENGRGNFPPRFSGLQFPNYSSELNVNALELDDSALYLCASSPEVGLAGGEQYFGPGTRLTVT.

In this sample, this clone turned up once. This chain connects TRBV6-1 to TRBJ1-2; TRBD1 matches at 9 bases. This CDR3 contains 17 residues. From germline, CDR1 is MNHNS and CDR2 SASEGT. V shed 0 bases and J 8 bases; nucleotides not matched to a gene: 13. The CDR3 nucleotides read TGTGCCAGCAGTGAAGCCTGGTCCGGGACAGGGAGCTACGGCTACACCTTC. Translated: CASSEAWSGTGSYGYTF.

Here the CDR3 reads CASIAGSSYEQYF. DNA of the CDR3: TGTGCCAGTATAGCGGGGAGCTCCTACGAGCAGTACTTC. The chain has TRBV2 and TRBJ2-7; 8 positions match TRBD2. From germline, CDR1 is SNHLY and CDR2 FYNNEI. V shed 9 bases and J 0 bases; nucleotides not matched to a gene: 4. CDR3 size: 13 residues.

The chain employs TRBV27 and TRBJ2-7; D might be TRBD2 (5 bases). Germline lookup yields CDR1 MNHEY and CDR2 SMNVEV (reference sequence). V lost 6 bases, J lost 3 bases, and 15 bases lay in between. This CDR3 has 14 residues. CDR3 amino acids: CASRPLLVSYEQYF. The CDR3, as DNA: TGTGCCAGCAGACCGCTACTAGTAAGCTACGAGCAGTACTTC.

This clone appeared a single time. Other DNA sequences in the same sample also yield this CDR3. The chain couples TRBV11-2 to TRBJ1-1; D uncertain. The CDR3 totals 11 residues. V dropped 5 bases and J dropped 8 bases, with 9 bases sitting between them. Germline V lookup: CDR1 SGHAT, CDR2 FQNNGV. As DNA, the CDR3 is TGTGCCAGCAGCCTAGCCGGCGAAGCTTTCTTT. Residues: CASSLAGEAFF.

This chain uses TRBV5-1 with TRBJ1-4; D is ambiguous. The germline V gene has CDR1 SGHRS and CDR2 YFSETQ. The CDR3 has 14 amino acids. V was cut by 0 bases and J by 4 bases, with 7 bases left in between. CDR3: CASSLVQDNEKLFF. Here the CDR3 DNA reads TGCGCCAGCAGCTTGGTTCAGGATAATGAAAAACTGTTTTTT.

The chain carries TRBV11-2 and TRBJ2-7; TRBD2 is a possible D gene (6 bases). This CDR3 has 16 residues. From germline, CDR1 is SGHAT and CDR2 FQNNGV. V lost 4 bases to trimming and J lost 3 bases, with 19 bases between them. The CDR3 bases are TGTGCCAGCAGCTACGCCTCCGGCGGGAACTTCTACGAGCAGTACTTC. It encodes CASSYASGGNFYEQYF.

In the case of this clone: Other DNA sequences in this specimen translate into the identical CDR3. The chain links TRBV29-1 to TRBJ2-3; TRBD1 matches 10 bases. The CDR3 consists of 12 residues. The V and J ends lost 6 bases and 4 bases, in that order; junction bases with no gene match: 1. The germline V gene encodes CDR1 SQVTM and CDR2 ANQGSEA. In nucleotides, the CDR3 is TGCAGCGTAGGACAGGGGGCAGATACGCAGTATTTT. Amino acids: CSVGQGADTQYF.

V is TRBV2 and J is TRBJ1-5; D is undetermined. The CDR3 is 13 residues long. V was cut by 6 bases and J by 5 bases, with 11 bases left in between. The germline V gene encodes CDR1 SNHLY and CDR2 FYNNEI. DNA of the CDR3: TGTGCCAGCAGGGGGAGCAGTTATCAGCCCCAGCATTTT. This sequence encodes CASRGSSYQPQHF.

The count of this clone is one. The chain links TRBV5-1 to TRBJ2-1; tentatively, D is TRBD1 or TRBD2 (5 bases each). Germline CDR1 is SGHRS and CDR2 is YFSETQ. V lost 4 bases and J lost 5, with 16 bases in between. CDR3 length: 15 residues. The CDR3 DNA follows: TGCGCCAGCAGCCAGGGAGTTGGGGGAAACAATGAGCAGTTCTTC. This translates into CASSQGVGGNNEQFF.

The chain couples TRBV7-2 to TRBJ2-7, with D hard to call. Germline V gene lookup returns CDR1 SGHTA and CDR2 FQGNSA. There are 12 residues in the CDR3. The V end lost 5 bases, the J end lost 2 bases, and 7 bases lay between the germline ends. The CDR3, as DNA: TGTGCCAGCAGCCCGTCGCCCTACGAGCAGTACTTC. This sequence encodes CASSPSPYEQYF.

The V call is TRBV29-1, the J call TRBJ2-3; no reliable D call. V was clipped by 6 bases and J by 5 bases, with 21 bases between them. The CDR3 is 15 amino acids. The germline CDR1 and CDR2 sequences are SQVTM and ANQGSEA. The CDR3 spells CSVNPVILEGDTQYF. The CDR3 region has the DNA TGCAGCGTGAACCCGGTGATTTTAGAAGGAGATACGCAGTATTTT.

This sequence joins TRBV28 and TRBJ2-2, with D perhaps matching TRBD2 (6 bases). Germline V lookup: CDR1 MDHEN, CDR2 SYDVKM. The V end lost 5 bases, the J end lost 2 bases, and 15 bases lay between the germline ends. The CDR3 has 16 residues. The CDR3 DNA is TGTGCCAGCAGTCCATCCGGGGCGGGAAACACCGGGGAGCTGTTTTTT. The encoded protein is CASSPSGAGNTGELFF. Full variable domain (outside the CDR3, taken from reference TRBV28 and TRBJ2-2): DVKVTQSSRYLVKRTGEKVFLECVQDMDHENMFWYRQDPGLGLRLIYFSYDVKMKEKGDIPEGYSVSREKKERFSLILESASTNQTSMYLCASSPSGAGNTGELFFGEGSRLTVL.

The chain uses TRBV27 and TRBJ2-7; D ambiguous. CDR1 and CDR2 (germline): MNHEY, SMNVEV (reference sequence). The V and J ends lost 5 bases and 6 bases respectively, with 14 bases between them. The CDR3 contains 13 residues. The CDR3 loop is CASSPNRNREQYF. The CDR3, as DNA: TGTGCCAGCAGTCCGAATCGAAACCGCGAGCAGTACTTC.

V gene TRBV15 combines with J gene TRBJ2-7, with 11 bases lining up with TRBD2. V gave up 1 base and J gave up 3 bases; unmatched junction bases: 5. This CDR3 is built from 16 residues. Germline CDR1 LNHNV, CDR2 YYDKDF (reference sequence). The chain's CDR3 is CATSRAGTSGRYEQYF. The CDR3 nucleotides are TGTGCCACCAGCAGAGCCGGGACTAGCGGTCGCTACGAGCAGTACTTC. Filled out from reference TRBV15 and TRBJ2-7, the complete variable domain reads DAMVIQNPRYQVTQFGKPVTLSCSQTLNHNVMYWYQQKSSQAPKLLFHYYDKDFNNEADTPDNFQSRRPNTSFCFLDIRSPGLGDTAMYLCATSRAGTSGRYEQYFGPGTRLTVT.

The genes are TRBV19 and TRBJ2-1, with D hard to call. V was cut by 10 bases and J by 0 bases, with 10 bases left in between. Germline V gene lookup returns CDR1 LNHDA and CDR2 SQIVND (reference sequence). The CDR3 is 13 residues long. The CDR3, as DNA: TGTGCCACCACCATGAACTCCTACAATGAGCAGTTCTTC. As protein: CATTMNSYNEQFF.